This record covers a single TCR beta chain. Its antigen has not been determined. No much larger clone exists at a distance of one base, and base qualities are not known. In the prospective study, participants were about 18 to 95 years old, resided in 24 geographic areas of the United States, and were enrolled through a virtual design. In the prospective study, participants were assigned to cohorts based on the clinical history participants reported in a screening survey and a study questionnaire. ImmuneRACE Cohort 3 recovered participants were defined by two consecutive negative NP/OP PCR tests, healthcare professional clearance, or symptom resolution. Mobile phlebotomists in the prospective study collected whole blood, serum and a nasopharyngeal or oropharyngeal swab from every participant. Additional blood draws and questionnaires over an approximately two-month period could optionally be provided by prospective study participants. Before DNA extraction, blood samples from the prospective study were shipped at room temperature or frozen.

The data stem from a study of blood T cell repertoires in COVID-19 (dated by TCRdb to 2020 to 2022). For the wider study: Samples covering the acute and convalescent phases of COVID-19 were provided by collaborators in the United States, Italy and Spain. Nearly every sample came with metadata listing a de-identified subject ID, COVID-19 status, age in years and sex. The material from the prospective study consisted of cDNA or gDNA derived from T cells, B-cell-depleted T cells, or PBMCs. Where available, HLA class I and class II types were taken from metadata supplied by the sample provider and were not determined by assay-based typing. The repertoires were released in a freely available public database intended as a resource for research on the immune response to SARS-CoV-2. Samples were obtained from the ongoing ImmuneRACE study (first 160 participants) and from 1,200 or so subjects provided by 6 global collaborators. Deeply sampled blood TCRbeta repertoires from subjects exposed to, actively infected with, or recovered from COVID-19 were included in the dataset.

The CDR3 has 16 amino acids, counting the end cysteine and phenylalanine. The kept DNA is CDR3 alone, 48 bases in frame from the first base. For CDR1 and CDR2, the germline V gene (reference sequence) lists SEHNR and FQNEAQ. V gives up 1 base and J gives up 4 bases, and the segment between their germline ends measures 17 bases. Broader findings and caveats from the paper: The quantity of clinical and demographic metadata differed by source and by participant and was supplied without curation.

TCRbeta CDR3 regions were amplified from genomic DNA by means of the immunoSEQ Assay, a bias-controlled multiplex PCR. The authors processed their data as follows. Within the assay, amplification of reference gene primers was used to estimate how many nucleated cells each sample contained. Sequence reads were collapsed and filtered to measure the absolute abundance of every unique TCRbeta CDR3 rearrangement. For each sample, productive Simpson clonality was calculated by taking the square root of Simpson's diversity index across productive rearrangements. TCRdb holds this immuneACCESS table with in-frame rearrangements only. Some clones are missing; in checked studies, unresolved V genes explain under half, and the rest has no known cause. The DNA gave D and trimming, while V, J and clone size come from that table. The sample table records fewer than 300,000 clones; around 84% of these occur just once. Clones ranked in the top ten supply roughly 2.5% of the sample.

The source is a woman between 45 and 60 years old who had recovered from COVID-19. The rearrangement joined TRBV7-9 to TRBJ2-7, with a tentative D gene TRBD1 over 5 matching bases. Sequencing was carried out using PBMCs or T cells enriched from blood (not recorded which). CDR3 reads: CASSLGQWGPSYEQYF. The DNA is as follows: TGTGCCAGCAGCTTAGGACAGTGGGGCCCCTCGTACGAGCAGTACTTC.